This T cell receptor (beta chain) was identified during a study of T cells in localized non-small cell lung cancer (dated by TCRdb to about 2020). Notes on the research overall: The study examined T cell repertoires in approximately 240 patients with early-stage NSCLC and compared tumors with uninvolved tumor-adjacent lungs. NSCLC patients had a mean age of roughly 66 years, and around 130 were male and about a hundred female. The cohort consisted of 236 treatment-naive NSCLC patients whose localized lung tumors had been resected. Broader findings and caveats from the paper: Higher blood T cell density associated with longer overall survival, while higher adjacent-lung clonality associated with shorter survival. Uninvolved tumor-adjacent lung showed the highest T cell clonality, higher than tumor, which suggests more focused antigenic responses in the uninvolved tumor-adjacent lung. Because of the exploratory design, TCR variables were selected using unadjusted p-values without false-discovery rate correction. Because multi-region tumor sequencing was not done, intratumor heterogeneity could not be ruled out. A median of around 57 of the top 100 tumor clones turned up in the paired uninvolved adjacent lung, and some 28 of those clones also ranked among the top 100 of that same adjacent lung.

TCR beta CDR3 regions were sequenced from DNA using the immunoSEQ Assay. As for the original processing: T cell density was computed as TCR beta template counts normalized to usable DNA estimated by amplifying housekeeping genes. Richness was estimated with the preseqR package, extrapolating to 400,000 templates for PBMC samples and 120,000 templates for tissue samples. Clonality was defined as one minus Pielou's evenness. Differential abundance testing on productive amino-acid clonotypes, with a minimum total count of 5 and an alpha of 0.1, was used to identify tissue-enriched TCRs. Repertoire overlap between compartments was quantified with the Jaccard Index and Morisita Overlap Index. TCR beta CDR3s were clustered by GLIPH together with public tetramer-defined viral CDR3s, and at least three viral sequences plus V-gene enrichment were required for viral motifs. TCRdb took this table from immuneACCESS and kept in-frame rearrangements with V and J called. Such tables lack part of the clones; where checked against another copy, unresolved V genes explain under half of the gap, and the rest is unexplained. Clone size and the V and J calls come from that table; the DNA yielded D and trimming. Present in this sample are roughly 2,900 clones, 36% of which were seen just once. The ten largest account for 15% to 20% of the sample.

Of note for this clone: It lacks a known antigen. Nothing much larger sits one base from this clone, and base qualities are not available.

The germline V gene (reference sequence) supplies CDR1 LNHDA and CDR2 SQIVND. Trimming at the junction amounts to 10 bases on V and 4 bases on J, and the germline ends lie 13 bases apart. Its CDR3 holds 13 amino acids, cysteine through phenylalanine. CDR3 DNA is the only sequence kept; it has 39 bases, read in frame from the first base. At diagnosis, peripheral blood, uninvolved tumor-adjacent lung and tumor were collected and were preserved as a mix of fresh-frozen and FFPE material. The TCR comes from a male donor aged 60 or older with stage I squamous cell lung carcinoma. The material sequenced was lung tumor tissue, taken before any cancer treatment. The rearranged segments are TRBV19 and TRBJ1-4; TRBD1 could be the D gene, as 6 bases match. The DNA reads as follows: TGTGCCACCGGGACAAGCCTTAATGAAAAACTGTTTTTT. Its product reads: CATGTSLNEKLFF.